Included here is one T cell receptor beta chain sequence, with context. Its antigen is unidentified. The data are from a study of memory CD4+ T cells and cytomegalovirus serostatus. Overall study: This sample comes from healthy Belgian adults, under 10 CMV seropositive, approximately 25 seronegative.

The sort gate was single viable CD3+CD4+CD8-CD45RO+ cells for memory CD4+ T cells. Total CD4+ T cells were enriched by CD4 positive selection. The CDR3 has 10 residues. Germline V gene lookup returns CDR1 MNHEY and CDR2 SVGAGI. With V trimmed by 6 bases and J by 14 bases, 6 bases remained unmatched. Original methodology: Out-of-frame sequences were removed, leaving a few million distinct TCRbeta sequences. Data came from immunoSEQ multiplex PCR; TCRdb stores just in-frame clones and leaves some out. V and J calls and clone size are copied from that table; D and trimming were computed from the DNA. The sample has some 80,000 clones; more than 70% are singletons. Findings and limits, study-wide: Repertoires predicted CMV serostatus with median bootstrapped AUC of about 0.94.

The specimen sequenced was memory CD4+ T cells from blood. The clonotype comes from an adult in good health and CMV-seronegative. This chain connects TRBV6-5 to TRBJ1-1; TRBD1 matches at 7 bases. CDR3 amino acids: CASRDRVEFF. The CDR3, as DNA: TGTGCCAGCAGAGACAGGGTTGAATTCTTT.